These 16 T cell receptor beta chains were sequenced from one sample in a study of cytomegalovirus exposure and HLA in healthy donors. The primer mix had 60 Vbeta and 13 Jbeta primers. Clones were sequenced by immunoSEQ multiplex PCR, and TCRdb holds only the in-frame ones, with some missing. The profile shows around 130,000 clones, 6.5% to 9.5% of them singletons. Sequencing input: PBMCs. These receptors originate from a woman aged 40 to 49 in good health and CMV-seropositive.

This clone was seen a few times. The chain uses TRBV11-2 and TRBJ2-4; D is unclear. There are 15 residues in the CDR3. Per germline, CDR1 SGHAT and CDR2 FQNNGV. Between the trimmed V and J ends, which lost 3 bases and 4 bases, there was a span of 13 bases. CDR3 nucleotides: TGTGCCAGCAGCTTTACGGCCGGGTCGAAAAACATTCAGTACTTC. It is translated as CASSFTAGSKNIQYF. The variable domain in full, completed from reference TRBV11-2 and TRBJ2-4, reads EAGVAQSPRYKIIEKRQSVAFWCNPISGHATLYWYQQILGQGPKLLIQFQNNGVVDDSQLPKDRFSAERLKGVDSTLKIQPAKLEDSAVYLCASSFTAGSKNIQYFGAGTRLSVL.

This rearrangement joins TRBV5-4 to TRBJ1-2; 8 nucleotides match TRBD1. The CDR3 is 14 residues long. CDR1 and CDR2 from the germline V gene are SGHNT and YYREEE (reference sequence). Losses at the gene ends were 4 bases for V and 3 bases for J; bases not matched to a gene: 5. CDR3 nucleotides: TGTGCCAGCAGCACCGACAGGGGTGACTATGGCTACACCTTC. Translating gives CASSTDRGDYGYTF. Using reference TRBV5-4 and TRBJ1-2 for the parts outside the CDR3, the full variable domain is ETGVTQSPTHLIKTRGQQVTLRCSSQSGHNTVSWYQQALGQGPQFIFQYYREEENGRGNFPPRFSGLQFPNYSSELNVNALELDDSALYLCASSTDRGDYGYTFGSGTRLTVV.

The table lists this clone with a few counts. The chain recombines TRBV19 with TRBJ1-1, with D perhaps TRBD1 (5 bases). The V end was cut by 5 bases, the J end by 5 bases, with 15 bases between. Germline V CDR1 and CDR2: LNHDA, SQIVND (reference sequence). This CDR3 region has 14 residues. CDR3 coding DNA: TGTGCCAGTAGTCGTGACAGCTCTGGGACTGAAGCTTTCTTT. It is translated as CASSRDSSGTEAFF.

The chain is built from TRBV10-3 and TRBJ1-1; TRBD1 is a possible D gene (6 bases). V was shortened by 3 bases and J by 4 bases, with 12 bases between the two germline ends. In germline, CDR1 is ENHRY, CDR2 SYGVKD. The CDR3 is 14 residues long. The CDR3 sequence: CAISDKGGGTEAFF. The CDR3 DNA sequence: TGTGCCATCAGTGATAAAGGGGGTGGCACTGAAGCTTTCTTT.

This chain connects TRBV10-3 to TRBJ2-1, with D perhaps TRBD2 (5 bases). Germline V gene data show CDR1 as ENHRY and CDR2 as SYGVKD. The V and J ends lost 6 bases and 8 bases respectively, with 11 bases between them. CDR3 length: 12 residues. The CDR3 DNA reads as TGTGCCATCAGCGGGTCCGGGGATGAGCAGTTCTTC. It translates to CAISGSGDEQFF.

Points on this clone: At one end the junction does not follow the germline gene, possibly because of a read error. The rearrangement links TRBV18 to TRBJ2-3; perhaps TRBD2 as D (5 bases). The V gene's germline CDR1 is KGHSH and CDR2 LQKENI. The CDR3 has 9 residues. CDR3 sequence reads: CASSPGLAF. The CDR3 region has the DNA TGTGCCAGCTCACCAGGGCTAGCTTTT.

The J gene is TRBJ1-5, the V gene TRBV10-1; 7 bases are shared with TRBD1. Trimming removed 3 bases from V and 0 bases from J; junction bases left unmatched: 20. The CDR3 loop spans 21 amino acids. CDR1 is WNHNN and CDR2 is SYGVQD in the germline V gene (reference sequence). CDR3 protein: CASSDPSIDRGRVISNQPQHF. The CDR3 DNA is TGCGCCAGCAGTGACCCTAGCATCGATAGGGGGCGAGTAATTAGCAATCAGCCCCAGCATTTT.

This clone was seen only a few times. The chain has TRBV7-3 and TRBJ1-6; D gene ambiguous. Germline CDR1 SGHTA, CDR2 FQGTGA. Deletions cut 1 base from V and 7 bases from J, with 8 bases between. The CDR3 sequence is 14 residues long. CDR3 region: CASSLSGFNSPLHF. CDR3 DNA sequence: TGTGCCAGCAGCTTAAGCGGTTTCAATTCACCCCTCCACTTT. The whole variable domain, filled in from reference TRBV7-3 and TRBJ1-6, reads GAGVSQTPSNKVTEKGKYVELRCDPISGHTALYWYRQSLGQGPEFLIYFQGTGAADDSGLPNDRFFAVRPEGSVSTLKIQRTERGDSAVYLCASSLSGFNSPLHFGNGTRLTVT.

This clone was seen more than once but under ten times. This chain joins TRBV10-3 and TRBJ1-1; D may be TRBD1 (5 bases). V lost 2 bases and J lost 3, with 7 bases in between. The CDR3 runs 13 residues. The germline CDR1 and CDR2 sequences are ENHRY and SYGVKD. The CDR3 sequence is CAISEQGYTEAFF. The DNA of the CDR3 is TGTGCCATCAGTGAGCAGGGCTACACTGAAGCTTTCTTT.

This clone was counted between two and nine times. The chain joins TRBV5-1 to TRBJ2-2, with TRBD1 identical over 7 bases. Germline CDR1 and CDR2: SGHRS and YFSETQ. V shed 0 bases, J shed 11 bases, and the junction held 4 bases outside the gene matches. CDR3 size: 13 residues. The CDR3 sequence is CASSLAPGGELFF. The CDR3 bases are TGCGCCAGCAGCTTGGCCCCAGGGGGTGAGCTGTTTTTT.

This clone was seen a few times. The chain is built from TRBV6-1 and TRBJ1-2, with D uncertain. V was clipped by 4 bases and J by 2 bases, with 8 bases between them. There are 13 residues in the CDR3. The germline V gene encodes CDR1 MNHNS and CDR2 SASEGT. CDR3 bases: TGTGCCAGCAGTGTAGGCAGGAACTATGGCTACACCTTC. Residues: CASSVGRNYGYTF.

This clone has just a few counts. The genes are TRBV7-2 and TRBJ1-4; D call uncertain. Germline V gene sequence: CDR1 SGHTA, CDR2 FQGNSA. Between the trimmed V and J ends, which lost 6 bases and 4 bases, there was a span of 12 bases. The CDR3 runs to 14 residues. The DNA of the CDR3 is TGTGCCAGCAGATCCGGAGGGATTAATGAAAAACTGTTTTTT. This codes for CASRSGGINEKLFF.

The sample holds a few counts of this clone. The V and J genes are TRBV30 and TRBJ1-5, with D perhaps matching TRBD1 (5 bases). CDR3 size: 14 residues. The V and J ends lost 2 bases and 2 bases respectively, with 10 bases between them. The germline V gene has CDR1 GTSNPN and CDR2 SVGIG (reference sequence). CDR3 protein: CAWSQGDGNQPQHF. CDR3 DNA: TGTGCCTGGAGTCAGGGCGACGGCAATCAGCCCCAGCATTTT.

This clone has a handful of counts. This chain uses TRBV7-9 with TRBJ1-4, with TRBD1 identical over 7 bases. Germline assignment: CDR1 SEHNR and CDR2 FQNEAQ (reference sequence). The CDR3 spans 16 residues. The ends lost 5 bases at V and 3 bases at J; junction bases unmatched: 9. CDR3 loop: CASSLLPRGSNEKLFF. In DNA, the CDR3 is TGTGCCAGCAGCCTATTGCCCAGGGGGTCTAATGAAAAACTGTTTTTT.

The genes are TRBV13 and TRBJ2-3, with no clear D. Germline V CDR1 and CDR2: PRHDT, FYEKMQ (reference sequence). The CDR3 is 13 amino acids. Trimming shortened V by 1 base and J by 4 bases, and 6 bases separated the two germline ends. The CDR3 DNA reads as TGTGCCAGCAGCTTAGCTGAGGCAGATACGCAGTATTTT. Its protein is CASSLAEADTQYF.

This clone occurred a few times. CDR3 region: CASSESVANYGYTF. CDR3 coding DNA: TGTGCCAGCAGTGAAAGCGTGGCTAACTATGGCTACACCTTC. The V and J genes are TRBV2 and TRBJ1-2; D call uncertain. V was clipped by 2 bases and J by 0 bases, with 7 bases between them. This CDR3 region has 14 residues. Per germline, CDR1 SNHLY and CDR2 FYNNEI.